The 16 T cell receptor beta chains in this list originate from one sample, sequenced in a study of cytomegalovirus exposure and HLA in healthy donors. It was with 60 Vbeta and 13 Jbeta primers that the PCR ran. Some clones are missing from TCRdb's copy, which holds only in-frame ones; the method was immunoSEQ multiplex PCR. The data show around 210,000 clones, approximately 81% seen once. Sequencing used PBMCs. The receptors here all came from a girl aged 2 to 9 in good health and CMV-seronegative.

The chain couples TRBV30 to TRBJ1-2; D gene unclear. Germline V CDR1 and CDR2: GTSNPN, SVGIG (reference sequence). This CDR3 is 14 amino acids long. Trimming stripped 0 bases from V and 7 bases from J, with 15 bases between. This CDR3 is CAWSVGFSGFGYTF. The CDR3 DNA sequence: TGTGCCTGGAGTGTAGGGTTTTCGGGGTTTGGCTACACCTTC.

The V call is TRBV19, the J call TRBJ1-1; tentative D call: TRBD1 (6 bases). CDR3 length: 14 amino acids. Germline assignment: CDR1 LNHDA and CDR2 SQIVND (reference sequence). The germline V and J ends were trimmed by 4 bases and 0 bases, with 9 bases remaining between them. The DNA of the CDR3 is TGTGCCAGTAGTAAGGGACATATGAACACTGAAGCTTTCTTT. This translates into CASSKGHMNTEAFF.

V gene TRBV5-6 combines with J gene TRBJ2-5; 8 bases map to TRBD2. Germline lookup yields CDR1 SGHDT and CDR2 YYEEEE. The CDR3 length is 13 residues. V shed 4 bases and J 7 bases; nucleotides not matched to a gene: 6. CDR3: CASSPGGGGTQYF. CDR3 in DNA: TGTGCCAGCAGCCCGGGGGGGGGCGGGACCCAGTACTTC.

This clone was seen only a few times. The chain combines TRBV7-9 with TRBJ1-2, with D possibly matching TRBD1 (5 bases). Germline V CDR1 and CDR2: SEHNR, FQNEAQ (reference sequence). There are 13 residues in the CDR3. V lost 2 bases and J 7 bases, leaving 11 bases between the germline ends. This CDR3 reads CASSLPGSGGYTF. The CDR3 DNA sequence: TGTGCCAGCAGCTTACCAGGGTCGGGTGGCTACACCTTC.

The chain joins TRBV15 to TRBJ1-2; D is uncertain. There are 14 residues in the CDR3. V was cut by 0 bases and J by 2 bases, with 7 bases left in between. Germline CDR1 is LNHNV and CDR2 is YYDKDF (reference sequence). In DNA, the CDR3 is TGTGCCACCAGCAGAGATTCCTTCAACTATGGCTACACCTTC. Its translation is CATSRDSFNYGYTF. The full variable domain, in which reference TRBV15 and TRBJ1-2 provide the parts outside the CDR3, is DAMVIQNPRYQVTQFGKPVTLSCSQTLNHNVMYWYQQKSSQAPKLLFHYYDKDFNNEADTPDNFQSRRPNTSFCFLDIRSPGLGDTAMYLCATSRDSFNYGYTFGSGTRLTVV.

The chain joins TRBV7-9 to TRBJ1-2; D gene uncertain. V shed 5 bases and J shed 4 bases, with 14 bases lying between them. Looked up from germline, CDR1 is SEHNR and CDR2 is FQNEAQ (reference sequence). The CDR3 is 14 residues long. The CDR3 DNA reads TGTGCCAGCAGCATCCGGGATCTGGGCTATGGCTACACCTTC. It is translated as CASSIRDLGYGYTF.

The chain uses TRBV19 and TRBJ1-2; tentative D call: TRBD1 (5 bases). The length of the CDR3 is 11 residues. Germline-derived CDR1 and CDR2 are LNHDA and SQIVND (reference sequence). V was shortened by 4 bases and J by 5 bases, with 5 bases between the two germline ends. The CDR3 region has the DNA TGTGCCAGTAGTACAGGGTATGGCTACACCTTC. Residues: CASSTGYGYTF.

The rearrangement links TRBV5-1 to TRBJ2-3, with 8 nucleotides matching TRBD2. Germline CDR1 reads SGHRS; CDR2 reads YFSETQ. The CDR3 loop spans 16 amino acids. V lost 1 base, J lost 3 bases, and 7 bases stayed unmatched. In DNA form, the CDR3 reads TGCGCCAGCAGCTTGTCTCTTTCGGGGGGGACAGATACGCAGTATTTT. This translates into CASSLSLSGGTDTQYF.

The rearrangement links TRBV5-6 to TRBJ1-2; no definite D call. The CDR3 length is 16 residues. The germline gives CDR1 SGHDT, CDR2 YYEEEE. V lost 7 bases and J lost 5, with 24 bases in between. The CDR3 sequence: CASLLKPGELRYGYTF. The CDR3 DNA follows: TGTGCCAGCTTACTAAAACCCGGGGAACTTCGTTATGGCTACACCTTC. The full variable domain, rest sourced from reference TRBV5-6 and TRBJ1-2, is DAGVTQSPTHLIKTRGQQVTLRCSPKSGHDTVSWYQQALGQGPQFIFQYYEEEERQRGNFPDRFSGHQFPNYSSELNVNALLLGDSALYLCASLLKPGELRYGYTFGSGTRLTVV.

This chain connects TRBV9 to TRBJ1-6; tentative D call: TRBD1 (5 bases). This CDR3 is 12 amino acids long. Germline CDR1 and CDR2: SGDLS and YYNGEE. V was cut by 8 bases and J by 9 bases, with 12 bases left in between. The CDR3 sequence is CARLGRASPLHF. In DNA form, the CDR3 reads TGTGCCAGACTGGGGCGCGCTTCACCCCTCCACTTT.

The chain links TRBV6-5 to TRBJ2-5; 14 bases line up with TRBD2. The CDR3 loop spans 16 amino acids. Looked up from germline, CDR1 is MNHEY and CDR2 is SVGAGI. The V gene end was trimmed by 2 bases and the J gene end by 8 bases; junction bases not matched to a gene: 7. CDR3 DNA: TGTGCCAGCAGTTACATGACTAGCGGGGGGGATCGTACCCAGTACTTC. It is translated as CASSYMTSGGDRTQYF.

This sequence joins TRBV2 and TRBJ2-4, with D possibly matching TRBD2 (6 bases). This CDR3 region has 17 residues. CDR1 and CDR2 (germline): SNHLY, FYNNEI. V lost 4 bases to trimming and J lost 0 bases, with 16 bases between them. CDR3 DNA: TGTGCCAGCAGTGTGGGGGAGGCGGGATTAGCCAAAAACATTCAGTACTTC. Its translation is CASSVGEAGLAKNIQYF.

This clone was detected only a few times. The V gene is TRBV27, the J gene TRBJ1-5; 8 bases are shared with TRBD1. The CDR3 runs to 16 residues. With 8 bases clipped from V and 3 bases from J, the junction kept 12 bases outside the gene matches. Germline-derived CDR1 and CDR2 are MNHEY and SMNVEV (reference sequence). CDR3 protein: CASARQGTPFNQPQHF. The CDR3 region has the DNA TGTGCCAGCGCCCGACAGGGGACACCATTCAATCAGCCCCAGCATTTT.

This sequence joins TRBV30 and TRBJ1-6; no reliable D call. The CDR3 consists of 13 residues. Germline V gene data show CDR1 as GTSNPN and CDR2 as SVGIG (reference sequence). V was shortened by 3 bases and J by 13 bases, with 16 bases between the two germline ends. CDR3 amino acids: CAWRSAGHPPLHF. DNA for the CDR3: TGTGCCTGGAGGTCAGCGGGTCATCCCCCCCTCCACTTT. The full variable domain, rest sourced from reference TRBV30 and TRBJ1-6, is SQTIHQWPATLVQPVGSPLSLECTVEGTSNPNLYWYRQAAGRGLQLLFYSVGIGQISSEVPQNLSASRPQDRQFILSSKKLLLSDSGFYLCAWRSAGHPPLHFGNGTRLTVT.

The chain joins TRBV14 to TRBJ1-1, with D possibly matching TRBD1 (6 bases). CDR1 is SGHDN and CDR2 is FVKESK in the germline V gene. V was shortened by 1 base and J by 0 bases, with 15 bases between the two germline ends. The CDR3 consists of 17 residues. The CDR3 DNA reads TGTGCCAGCAGCCAAGCTGGGAGGGGGGTGATGAACACTGAAGCTTTCTTT. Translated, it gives CASSQAGRGVMNTEAFF.

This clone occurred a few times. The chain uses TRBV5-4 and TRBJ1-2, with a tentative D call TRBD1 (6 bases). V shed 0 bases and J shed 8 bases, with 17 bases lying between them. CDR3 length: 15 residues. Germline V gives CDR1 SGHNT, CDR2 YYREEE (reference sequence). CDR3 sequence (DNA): TGTGCCAGCAGCTTGGTCGGGGGGGGCGAAGAAGGCTACACCTTC. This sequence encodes CASSLVGGGEEGYTF.